The 5 T cell receptor beta chains presented below share a single source sample, sequenced in a study of T cell responses to AZD1222 COVID-19 vaccine. Profiling relied on immunoSEQ multiplex PCR, and the TCRdb table lists in-frame clones only, not all of them. The table has 90,000 to 150,000 clones, around nine tenths seen once; the top ten hold 8.4%. Sequences were derived from peripheral blood, sampled on day 0 of AZD1222 vaccination. These receptors were taken from an adult in good health.

J is TRBJ2-3 and V is TRBV24-1; D unclear. The germline V and J ends were trimmed by 3 bases and 6 bases, with 15 bases remaining between them. The CDR3 has 15 residues. Germline V gene lookup returns CDR1 KGHDR and CDR2 SFDVKD. The DNA of the CDR3 is TGTGCCACCAGTGATGTGGCAGGCCCCGGGGATACGCAGTATTTT. Protein product: CATSDVAGPGDTQYF.

The rearrangement links TRBV28 to TRBJ1-6; 7 bases are shared with TRBD1. CDR1 and CDR2 from the germline V gene are MDHEN and SYDVKM. CDR3 length: 15 amino acids. V dropped 6 bases and J dropped 7; count of bases not matched to a gene: 9. This CDR3 reads CASSQYRGGNSPLHF. CDR3 sequence (DNA): TGTGCCAGCAGCCAATACAGGGGAGGGAATTCACCCCTCCACTTT.

The chain combines TRBV13 with TRBJ2-1; D possibly corresponds to TRBD2 (7 bases). In germline, CDR1 is PRHDT, CDR2 FYEKMQ (reference sequence). V lost 4 bases, J lost 0 bases, and 16 bases lay in between. The CDR3 consists of 17 residues. CDR3 protein: CASSSTEGGSSYNEQFF. Here the CDR3 DNA reads TGTGCCAGCAGCTCCACGGAGGGGGGGAGCTCCTACAATGAGCAGTTCTTC. The entire variable domain, with the rest obtained from reference TRBV13 and TRBJ2-1, is as follows: AAGVIQSPRHLIKEKRETATLKCYPIPRHDTVYWYQQGPGQDPQFLISFYEKMQSDKGSIPDRFSAQQFSDYHSELNMSSLELGDSALYFCASSSTEGGSSYNEQFFGPGTRLTVL.

V usage is TRBV10-3 and J usage is TRBJ1-2, with TRBD1 as a possible D gene (5 bases). The CDR3 is 15 residues long. Trimming took 3 bases from V and 4 from J, leaving 15 bases between them. In germline, CDR1 is ENHRY, CDR2 SYGVKD. The CDR3 reads CAISDPSGGSYGYTF. The DNA of the CDR3 is TGTGCCATCAGTGACCCCTCGGGGGGGAGCTATGGCTACACCTTC.

The chain recombines TRBV28 with TRBJ2-1; a possible D gene is TRBD2 (6 bases). Trimming pared 2 bases from V and 6 bases from J, leaving 14 bases between. From germline, CDR1 is MDHEN and CDR2 SYDVKM. The CDR3 extends over 15 amino acids. CDR3 sequence reads: CASSLGGLVGNEQFF. CDR3 in DNA: TGTGCCAGCAGTTTAGGAGGGCTAGTCGGCAATGAGCAGTTCTTC.